This TCR beta chain was sequenced in a study of cytomegalovirus exposure and HLA in healthy donors. Study overall: An analysis done earlier identified about 100 million unique TCR beta sequences from about 180 million T cells. Overall study findings and caveats: The Asian-associated ancestry cluster reportedly had fewer N-insertions than the approximately 610-donor mean in a later analysis. Cytomegalovirus-associated status was assigned to approximately 160 TCR beta chains.

In the case of this clone: Its antigen is currently unknown.

In nominal health when sampled, donors likely had unrecorded immune exposures nonetheless. The CDR3 loop spans 16 amino acids. V trimming: 3 bases; J trimming: 1 base; junction bases outside the gene matches: 6. CDR1 and CDR2 from the germline V gene are KGHSH and LQKENI. PCR involved 60 Vbeta and 13 Jbeta primers. Libraries were prepared by immunoSEQ multiplex PCR; TCRdb keeps only in-frame clonotypes and omits some of them. The sample is made up of about 110,000 clones, and the top ten hold under 0.7% of it. The sequence derives from a man in his fifties in good health and CMV-seronegative. The chain links TRBV18 to TRBJ1-3; 7 bases map to TRBD1. The sample taken for sequencing was PBMCs. The CDR3 DNA sequence: TGTGCCAGCTCACCCTACTGGGACAGTTCTGGAAACACCATATATTTT. It specifies CASSPYWDSSGNTIYF.